The 29 T cell receptor beta chains given below trace back to one sample, sequenced in a study of blood T cell repertoires in COVID-19. Sequencing used immunoSEQ multiplex PCR; TCRdb keeps in-frame clones, though not all of them. This sample yields about 120,000 clones, of which 80% to 90% are seen a single time; 9% to 13% belongs to the top ten. Sequencing used peripheral blood. These receptor sequences come from a human donor in a cohort sampled during active COVID-19.

The DNA for the CDR3 is TGTGCCAGCAGCTTAAGTCAGGGGCCGGGAAACACCATATATTTT. The encoded protein is CASSLSQGPGNTIYF. The rearrangement uses TRBV7-2 and TRBJ1-3, with a tentative D call TRBD1 (6 bases). The length of the CDR3 is 15 residues. V shed 2 bases and J shed 4 bases, with 12 bases lying between them. Per germline, CDR1 SGHTA and CDR2 FQGNSA.

Only one count was recorded for this clone. CDR3 amino acids: CASSLWTGEETQYF. CDR3 nucleotide sequence: TGTGCCAGCAGCCTGTGGACAGGGGAAGAGACCCAGTACTTC. The genes are TRBV3-1 (or the pseudogene TRBV3-2) and TRBJ2-5, with 9 bases that match TRBD1. The germline gives CDR1 LGHDT, CDR2 YNNKEL (reference sequence). The J segment lost 3 bases and the V segment lost 4 bases, leaving 3 bases of the junction unmatched. This CDR3 is 14 amino acids long.

The rearrangement uses TRBV3-1 (or the pseudogene TRBV3-2) and TRBJ2-3, with 8 bases that match TRBD1. Germline values: CDR1 LGHDT, CDR2 YNNKEL (reference sequence). V was pared by 0 bases and J by 5 bases, with 4 bases of the junction left unmatched. CDR3 length: 15 amino acids. The CDR3 coding sequence is TGTGCCAGCAGCCAAGACAGGGGGCGAGGAGATACGCAGTATTTT. It specifies CASSQDRGRGDTQYF.

V and J are TRBV11-3 and TRBJ2-1, with D possibly matching TRBD2 (7 bases). Trimming removed 5 bases from V and 2 bases from J, with 13 bases in between. Looked up from germline, CDR1 is SGHNT and CDR2 is YENEEA. This CDR3 comprises 15 residues. Here the CDR3 reads CASSKGGLAYNEQFF. CDR3 sequence (DNA): TGTGCCAGCAGCAAGGGGGGGCTTGCCTACAATGAGCAGTTCTTC.

This clone has only a few counts. The rearrangement uses TRBV24-1 and TRBJ1-1; a possible D gene is TRBD1 (6 bases). The germline gives CDR1 KGHDR, CDR2 SFDVKD. CDR3 length: 13 residues. With 4 bases removed from V and 6 bases from J, the gap between germline ends came to 11 bases. Here the CDR3 DNA reads TGTGCCACCAGTGAAACAGGGTTGCCTGAAGCTTTCTTT. Protein: CATSETGLPEAFF.

This clone was seen a few times. This chain joins TRBV18 and TRBJ2-6; possibly TRBD1 for D (6 bases). The CDR3 length is 18 residues. Germline V gives CDR1 KGHSH, CDR2 LQKENI. The V end was cut by 1 base, the J end by 2 bases, with 15 bases between. The CDR3 DNA is TGTGCCAGCTCACCACGGAGTGGGGGCGGCCCTGGGGCCAACGTCCTGACTTTC. It is translated as CASSPRSGGGPGANVLTF.

The V gene is TRBV7-2, the J gene TRBJ2-7; D possibly corresponds to TRBD1 (6 bases). The germline V and J ends were trimmed by 5 bases and 2 bases, with 16 bases remaining between them. The CDR3 sequence is 15 residues long. Germline V gene sequence: CDR1 SGHTA, CDR2 FQGNSA. The DNA of the CDR3 is TGTGCCAGCAGCCCAAGGGGGTCCAAACCCTACGAGCAGTACTTC. This gives the protein CASSPRGSKPYEQYF.

The V and J genes are TRBV7-8 and TRBJ2-2, with D maybe TRBD1 (5 bases). Trimming cost V 6 bases and J 1 base, with 9 bases left between them. This CDR3 comprises 14 residues. Germline CDR1 SGHVS, CDR2 FQNEAQ. The CDR3 reads CASSRQQNTGELFF. In DNA form, the CDR3 reads TGTGCCAGCAGTAGACAGCAGAACACCGGGGAGCTGTTTTTT.

This clone appeared once. The V and J genes are TRBV5-1 and TRBJ2-5, with 11 bases aligning to TRBD2. Germline CDR1 and CDR2: SGHRS and YFSETQ. This CDR3 has 15 residues. V shed 4 bases, J shed 5 bases, and the junction held 7 bases outside the gene matches. The CDR3 loop reads CASSRSGGAGETQYF. The CDR3 region has the DNA TGCGCCAGCAGCCGTAGCGGGGGGGCCGGTGAGACCCAGTACTTC.

The chain joins TRBV21-1 to TRBJ1-1; TRBD1 is the table's D call and was not checked against the DNA. TRBV21-1 is shown as a pseudogene. This CDR3 region has 15 residues. CDR3 amino acids: CASSLGQRKNTEAFF. CDR3 in DNA: TGTGCCAGCAGCCTCGGACAGAGAAAGAACACTGAAGCTTTCTTT.

The sample holds a few counts of this clone. V is TRBV6-2 or TRBV6-3 and J is TRBJ1-5, with D tentatively TRBD1 (6 bases). This CDR3 contains 16 residues. CDR1 and CDR2 from the germline V gene are MNHEY and SVGEGT. V was shortened by 2 bases and J by 5 bases, with 16 bases between the two germline ends. The CDR3 sequence is CASSYRWQGRDQPQHF. The CDR3 nucleotides read TGTGCCAGCAGTTACCGCTGGCAGGGGCGAGATCAGCCCCAGCATTTT.

The count of this clone is one. The DNA for the CDR3 is TGTGCCAGCAGTCCACGGGTCGTTGACATCCGGGGTTATGGCTACACCTTC. It encodes CASSPRVVDIRGYGYTF. The V gene is TRBV6-6, the J gene TRBJ1-2; D ambiguous. CDR3 length equals 17 residues. Trimming pared 5 bases from V and 5 bases from J, leaving 24 bases between. Germline CDR1 and CDR2: MNHNY and SVGAGI (reference sequence).

The V and J genes are TRBV19 and TRBJ2-3; TRBD2 is a possible D gene (7 bases). The CDR3 consists of 13 residues. The V end was cut by 6 bases, the J end by 4 bases, with 11 bases between. The V gene's germline CDR1 is LNHDA and CDR2 SQIVND (reference sequence). This CDR3 is CASSWGGADTQYF. For the CDR3, the DNA is TGTGCCAGTAGCTGGGGGGGCGCAGATACGCAGTATTTT.

The V gene is TRBV7-2, the J gene TRBJ1-1; D is perhaps TRBD1 (5 bases). Per germline, CDR1 SGHTA and CDR2 FQGNSA. V lost 2 bases and J 1 base, leaving 23 bases between the germline ends. This CDR3 contains 19 residues. CDR3 sequence reads: CASSLLKSGQSGENTEAFF. CDR3 bases: TGTGCCAGCAGCTTATTGAAGTCCGGACAAAGCGGGGAGAACACTGAAGCTTTCTTT.

The chain recombines TRBV4-1 with TRBJ2-3; D is possibly TRBD2 (7 bases). This CDR3 region has 17 residues. V dropped 0 bases and J dropped 2 bases, with 15 bases sitting between them. Germline CDR1 and CDR2: MGHRA and YSYEKL. Here the CDR3 reads CASSQEGGGFPTDTQYF. CDR3 DNA: TGCGCCAGCAGCCAAGAAGGGGGGGGATTCCCCACAGATACGCAGTATTTT.

The chain joins TRBV5-1 to TRBJ2-5; the match to TRBD1 covers 10 bases. The junction had 4 bases not matched to a gene; V was cut back by 4 bases and J by 4 bases. The V gene's germline CDR1 is SGHRS and CDR2 YFSETQ. This CDR3 has 14 amino acids. In DNA, the CDR3 is TGCGCCAGCAGCCCGCGGACAGGGGGAGAGACCCAGTACTTC. It codes for CASSPRTGGETQYF.

The rearrangement links TRBV6-2 or TRBV6-3 to TRBJ1-4, with D uncertain. Germline V gives CDR1 MNHEY, CDR2 SVGEGT. V dropped 0 bases and J dropped 8 bases, with 4 bases sitting between them. The CDR3 contains 12 residues. The CDR3 loop reads CASSYSREKLFF. CDR3 nucleotide sequence: TGTGCCAGCAGTTACTCCAGGGAAAAACTGTTTTTT.

The gene calls are TRBV5-1 and TRBJ2-2; tentative D call: TRBD2 (6 bases). The V gene's germline CDR1 is SGHRS and CDR2 YFSETQ. The CDR3 loop spans 13 amino acids. V shed 4 bases and J shed 3 bases, with 7 bases lying between them. The DNA of the CDR3 is TGCGCCAGCAGCGGAGGGGACACCGGGGAGCTGTTTTTT. This gives the protein CASSGGDTGELFF. Complete variable domain (other parts from reference TRBV5-1 and TRBJ2-2): KAGVTQTPRYLIKTRGQQVTLSCSPISGHRSVSWYQQTPGQGLQFLFEYFSETQRNKGNFPGRFSGRQFSNSRSEMNVSTLELGDSALYLCASSGGDTGELFFGEGSRLTVL.

The genes are TRBV12-5 and TRBJ2-5; D uncertain. The germline V gene has CDR1 LGHNT and CDR2 FRNRAP. The CDR3 is made up of 13 amino acids. The V end was cut by 1 base, the J end by 5 bases, with 8 bases between. The CDR3 region is CASGLAIRETQYF. In nucleotides, the CDR3 is TGTGCTAGTGGTTTGGCAATCCGGGAGACCCAGTACTTC.

The chain joins TRBV6-5 to TRBJ2-7; weak D call: TRBD1 (7 bases). The CDR3 spans 14 residues. Looked up from germline, CDR1 is MNHEY and CDR2 is SVGAGI. Trimming took 4 bases from V and 2 from J, leaving 12 bases between them. CDR3 region: CASSWAGQTYEQYF. CDR3 in DNA: TGTGCCAGCAGTTGGGCGGGACAGACCTACGAGCAGTACTTC.

Only a few counts were recorded for this clone. The chain combines TRBV6-5 with TRBJ1-4; D gene ambiguous. Germline V gene data show CDR1 as MNHEY and CDR2 as SVGAGI. This CDR3 is built from 14 residues. V shed 7 bases and J shed 2 bases, with 11 bases lying between them. The CDR3 sequence: CASTEANTNEKLFF. Written as DNA, the CDR3 is TGTGCCAGCACAGAGGCAAATACTAATGAAAAACTGTTTTTT.

The V call is TRBV3-1 (or the pseudogene TRBV3-2), the J call TRBJ1-5; 8 bases fit TRBD1. CDR3 length: 17 amino acids. Germline CDR1 LGHDT, CDR2 YNNKEL (reference sequence). With 0 bases clipped from V and 2 bases from J, the junction kept 6 bases outside the gene matches. As DNA, the CDR3 is TGTGCCAGCAGCCAAGATCCGACGACAGGGGGCAATCAGCCCCAGCATTTT. It specifies CASSQDPTTGGNQPQHF.

V is TRBV7-2 and J is TRBJ1-6; 8 bases are shared with TRBD1. Losses at the gene ends were 5 bases for V and 7 bases for J; bases not matched to a gene: 4. The CDR3 loop spans 14 amino acids. Germline V gives CDR1 SGHTA, CDR2 FQGNSA. The CDR3 DNA sequence: TGTGCCAGCAGCCCGCAGGGGGCCAATTCACCCCTCCACTTT. It is translated as CASSPQGANSPLHF.

The chain combines TRBV3-1 (or the pseudogene TRBV3-2) with TRBJ2-2; D possibly corresponds to TRBD1 (6 bases). In germline, CDR1 is LGHDT, CDR2 YNNKEL (reference sequence). Trimming took 6 bases from V and 7 from J, leaving 18 bases between them. The CDR3 totals 15 residues. The CDR3 bases are TGTGCCAGCAGTTTTCCGGGACAAACTGGCGGGGAGCTGTTTTTT. It specifies CASSFPGQTGGELFF.

The V call is TRBV7-9, the J call TRBJ1-1; D might be TRBD1 (5 bases). The CDR3 runs to 15 residues. Germline V lookup: CDR1 SEHNR, CDR2 FQNEAQ (reference sequence). V lost 4 bases to trimming and J lost 3 bases, with 15 bases between them. CDR3 region: CASSSPRDDYTEAFF. The CDR3 nucleotides are TGTGCCAGCAGCTCCCCCAGGGATGATTACACTGAAGCTTTCTTT.

This rearrangement joins TRBV7-9 to TRBJ1-3; D is unresolved. V was clipped by 0 bases and J by 0 bases, with 9 bases between them. Germline CDR1 and CDR2: SEHNR and FQNEAQ (reference sequence). CDR3 length: 16 residues. CDR3 sequence reads: CASSLAIGVSGNTIYF. CDR3 nucleotide sequence: TGTGCCAGCAGCTTAGCGATCGGAGTCTCTGGAAACACCATATATTTT. Based on the CDR3 plus reference TRBV7-9 and TRBJ1-3, the full variable domain is DTGVSQNPRHKITKRGQNVTFRCDPISEHNRLYWYRQTLGQGPEFLTYFQNEAQLEKSRLLSDRFSAERPKGSFSTLEIQRTEQGDSAMYLCASSLAIGVSGNTIYFGEGSWLTVV.

This clone was seen a few times. The rearrangement links TRBV5-1 to TRBJ2-1, with 8 nucleotides matching TRBD1. The germline V gene has CDR1 SGHRS and CDR2 YFSETQ. The junction had 5 bases not matched to a gene; V was cut back by 4 bases and J by 5 bases. The CDR3 is made up of 14 amino acids. CDR3 loop: CASSGGQENNEQFF. In DNA, the CDR3 is TGCGCCAGCAGCGGGGGACAGGAGAACAATGAGCAGTTCTTC.

This clone was counted once. The chain recombines TRBV5-1 with TRBJ2-4; 9 bases match TRBD2. V lost 2 bases and J lost 5; bases outside the gene matches: 11. This CDR3 has 17 amino acids. The germline gives CDR1 SGHRS, CDR2 YFSETQ. The CDR3 sequence is CASSLGLAGKLENIQYF. CDR3 sequence (DNA): TGCGCCAGCAGCTTAGGGCTAGCGGGGAAGTTGGAAAACATTCAGTACTTC.

This chain joins TRBV5-1 and TRBJ2-3, with 14 bases lining up with TRBD2. CDR1 and CDR2 from the germline V gene are SGHRS and YFSETQ. Trimming removed 4 bases from V and 5 bases from J; junction bases left unmatched: 9. This CDR3 is 17 amino acids long. DNA of the CDR3: TGCGCCAGCAGCGACTTCGGACTAGCGGGGGGACAAGATACGCAGTATTTT. Amino acid sequence: CASSDFGLAGGQDTQYF.